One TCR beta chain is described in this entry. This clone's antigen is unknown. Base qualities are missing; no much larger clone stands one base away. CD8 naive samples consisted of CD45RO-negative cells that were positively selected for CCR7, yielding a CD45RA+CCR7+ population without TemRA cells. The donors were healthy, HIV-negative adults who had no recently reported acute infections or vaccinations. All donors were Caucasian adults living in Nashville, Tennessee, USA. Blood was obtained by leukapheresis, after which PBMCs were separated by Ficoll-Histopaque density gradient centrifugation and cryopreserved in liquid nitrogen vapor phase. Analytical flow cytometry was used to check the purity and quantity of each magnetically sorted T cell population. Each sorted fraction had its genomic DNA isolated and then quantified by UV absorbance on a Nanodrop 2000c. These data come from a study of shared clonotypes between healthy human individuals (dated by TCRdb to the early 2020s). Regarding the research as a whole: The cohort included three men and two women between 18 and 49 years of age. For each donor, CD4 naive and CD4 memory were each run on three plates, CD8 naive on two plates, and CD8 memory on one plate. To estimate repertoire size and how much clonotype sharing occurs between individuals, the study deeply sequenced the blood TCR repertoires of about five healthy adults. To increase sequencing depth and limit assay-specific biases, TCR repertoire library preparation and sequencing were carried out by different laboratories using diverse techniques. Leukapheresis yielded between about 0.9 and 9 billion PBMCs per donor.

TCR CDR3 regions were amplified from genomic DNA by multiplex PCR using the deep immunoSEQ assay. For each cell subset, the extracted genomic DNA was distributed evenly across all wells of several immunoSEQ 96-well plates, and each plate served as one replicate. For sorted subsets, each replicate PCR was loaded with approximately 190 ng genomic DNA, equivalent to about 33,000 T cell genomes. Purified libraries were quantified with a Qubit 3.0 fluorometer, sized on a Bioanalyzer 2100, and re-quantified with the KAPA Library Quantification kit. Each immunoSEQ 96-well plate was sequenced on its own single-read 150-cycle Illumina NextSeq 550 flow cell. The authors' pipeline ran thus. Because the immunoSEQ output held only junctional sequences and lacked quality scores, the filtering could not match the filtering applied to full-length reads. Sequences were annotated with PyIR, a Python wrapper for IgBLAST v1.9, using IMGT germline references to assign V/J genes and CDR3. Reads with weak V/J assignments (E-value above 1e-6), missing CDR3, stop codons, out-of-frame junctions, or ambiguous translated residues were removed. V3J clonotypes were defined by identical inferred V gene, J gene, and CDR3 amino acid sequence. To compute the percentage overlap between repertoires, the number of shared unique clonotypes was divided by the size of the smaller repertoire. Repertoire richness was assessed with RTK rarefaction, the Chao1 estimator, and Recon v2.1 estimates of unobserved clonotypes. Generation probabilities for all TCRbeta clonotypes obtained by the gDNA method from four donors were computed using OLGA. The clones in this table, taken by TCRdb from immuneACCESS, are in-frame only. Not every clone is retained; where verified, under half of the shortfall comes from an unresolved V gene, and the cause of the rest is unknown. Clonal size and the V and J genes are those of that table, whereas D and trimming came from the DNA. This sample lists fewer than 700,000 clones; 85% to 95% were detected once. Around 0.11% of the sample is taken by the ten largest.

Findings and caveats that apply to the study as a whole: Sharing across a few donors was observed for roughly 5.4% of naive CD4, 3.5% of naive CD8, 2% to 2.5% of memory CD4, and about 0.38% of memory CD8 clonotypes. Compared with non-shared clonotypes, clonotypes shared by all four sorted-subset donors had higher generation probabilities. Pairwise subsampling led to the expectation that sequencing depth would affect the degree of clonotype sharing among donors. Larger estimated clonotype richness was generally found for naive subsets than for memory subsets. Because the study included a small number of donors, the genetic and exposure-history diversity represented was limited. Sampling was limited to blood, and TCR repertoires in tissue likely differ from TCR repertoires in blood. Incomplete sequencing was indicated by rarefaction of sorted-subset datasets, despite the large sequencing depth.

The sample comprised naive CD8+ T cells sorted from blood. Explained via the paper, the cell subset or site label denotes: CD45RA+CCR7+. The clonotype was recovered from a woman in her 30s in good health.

The CDR3 reads as follows: CASSFYAGTYEQYF. The DNA is TGTGCCAGCAGCTTCTATGCGGGAACCTACGAGCAGTACTTC. This sequence uses TRBV5-6 and TRBJ2-7; TRBD2 is a weak D gene call, 6 bases matching. The germline V gene provides CDR1 SGHDT and CDR2 YYEEEE. Including cysteine and phenylalanine, the CDR3 has 14 amino acids. Only the CDR3 part of the read is kept: 42 bases, read in frame from the first base. Between the V and J ends, shortened by 2 bases and 2 bases respectively, the junction contains 11 bases.